The rows below give T cell receptor beta chains drawn from one sample of a study of cytomegalovirus exposure and HLA in healthy donors. Generated by immunoSEQ multiplex PCR, the TCRdb table keeps only in-frame clones and is missing some. The table shows fewer than 250,000 clones, with about three quarters occurring only once. Input material: PBMCs. The source of these receptors is a woman aged 40 to 50 in good health and CMV-seronegative. The CDR3 runs from the conserved cysteine through the conserved F or W. A D gene is named only where the DNA matches it firmly. Size is stated for part of the rows, as once, few or many counts, or as a class when the clone is expanded.

d_call	clone_size	v_call	j_call	cdr3_aa	cdr3_nt
TRBD1	NA	TRBV30	TRBJ2-7	CAWSVLRGTGDSYEQYF	TGTGCCTGGAGTGTACTCCGTGGGACAGGGGACTCCTACGAGCAGTACTTC
NA	once	TRBV28	TRBJ2-5	CAGGAGVETQYF	TGTGCGGGGGGGGCAGGGGTAGAGACCCAGTACTTC
NA	few	TRBV11-1	TRBJ2-1	CASSQQNEQFF	TGTGCCAGCAGCCAACAGAATGAGCAGTTCTTC
TRBD2	NA	TRBV7-9	TRBJ2-4	CASSESSGRGVKNIQYF	TGTGCCAGCAGCGAGTCTAGCGGGAGGGGGGTCAAAAACATTCAGTACTTC
NA	NA	TRBV7-3	TRBJ2-1	CASSLAQGGYNEQFF	TGTGCCAGCAGCTTAGCGCAAGGGGGCTACAATGAGCAGTTCTTC
NA	NA	TRBV7-9	TRBJ1-1	CASSARGSDTEAFF	TGTGCCAGCAGCGCACGGGGTTCGGACACTGAAGCTTTCTTT
NA	NA	TRBV4-2	TRBJ1-5	CASSQSLQGRNQPQHF	TGTGCCAGCAGCCAATCCTTACAGGGTCGCAATCAGCCCCAGCATTTT
NA	NA	TRBV13	TRBJ2-1	CASSFQGGISYNEQFF	TGTGCCAGCAGCTTCCAGGGCGGAATCTCCTACAATGAGCAGTTCTTC
NA	NA	TRBV7-3	TRBJ2-1	CASSLSGTAYNEQFF	TGTGCCAGCAGCTTAAGCGGGACCGCCTACAATGAGCAGTTCTTC
TRBD1	NA	TRBV6-6	TRBJ2-2	CASSQQGTGELFF	TGTGCCAGCAGCCAACAGGGGACCGGGGAGCTGTTTTTT
TRBD2	NA	TRBV11-3	TRBJ2-5	CASSFTSGYETQYF	TGTGCCAGCAGCTTCACTAGCGGGTATGAGACCCAGTACTTC
TRBD1	NA	TRBV6-1	TRBJ1-2	CASRRPGQGYGYTF	TGTGCCAGCAGGAGGCCGGGACAGGGTTATGGCTACACCTTC
TRBD1	few	TRBV5-5	TRBJ1-4	CASSPGQGRREKLFF	TGTGCCAGCAGCCCTGGACAGGGGAGAAGGGAAAAACTGTTTTTT
TRBD1	NA	TRBV19	TRBJ2-2	CASMQGVTGELFF	TGTGCCAGTATGCAGGGGGTCACCGGGGAGCTGTTTTTT
NA	NA	TRBV19	TRBJ1-2	CASSNGGLTNYGYTF	TGTGCCAGTAGTAACGGGGGGCTAACTAACTATGGCTACACCTTC
NA	NA	TRBV11-2	TRBJ1-3	CASSLGGQSGNTIYF	TGTGCCAGCAGCTTAGGGGGGCAATCTGGAAACACCATATATTTT
TRBD2	NA	TRBV27	TRBJ2-1	CASTPASGRNEQFF	TGTGCCAGCACCCCGGCTAGCGGGAGGAATGAGCAGTTCTTC
TRBD2	NA	TRBV9	TRBJ2-2	CASTRGGKSGELFF	TGTGCCAGCACCCGGGGAGGGAAGTCCGGGGAGCTGTTTTTT
TRBD2	NA	TRBV30	TRBJ2-1	CAWSVWAPRTSGSDYEQFF	TGTGCCTGGAGTGTCTGGGCACCGCGTACTAGCGGGAGTGATTATGAGCAGTTCTTC
NA	once	TRBV9	TRBJ1-3	CASSVSLGHLNSGNTIYF	TGTGCCAGCAGCGTCTCATTAGGACACCTGAACTCTGGAAACACCATATATTTT
TRBD1	NA	TRBV18	TRBJ1-2	CASSPIFQMDRGPNYGYTF	TGTGCCAGCTCACCAATTTTTCAGATGGACAGGGGACCTAACTATGGCTACACCTTC
TRBD2	NA	TRBV25-1	TRBJ2-1	CASSFGGRAGEQFF	TGTGCCAGCAGTTTTGGCGGGAGGGCCGGTGAGCAGTTCTTC
TRBD1	NA	TRBV2	TRBJ2-3	CASRSDRGYLDTQYF	TGTGCCAGCAGATCTGACAGGGGGTATCTGGATACGCAGTATTTT
NA	NA	TRBV11-1	TRBJ2-7	CASSYGPEQYF	TGTGCCAGCAGCTACGGTCCCGAGCAGTACTTC
TRBD2	NA	TRBV15	TRBJ2-4	CATSRDWVGGLRYF	TGTGCCACCAGCAGAGATTGGGTCGGGGGACTAAGGTACTTC
TRBD1	NA	TRBV19	TRBJ1-1	CASTQGAGQGVGAFF	TGTGCCAGTACCCAGGGAGCGGGACAGGGGGTAGGAGCTTTCTTT
TRBD1	NA	TRBV30	TRBJ1-2	CAWSVGQGKSYTF	TGTGCCTGGAGTGTCGGACAGGGAAAAAGCTACACCTTC
NA	NA	TRBV19	TRBJ2-5	CASSISQSPFRGGRGETQYF	TGTGCCAGTAGTATATCCCAATCCCCATTTAGGGGGGGGCGCGGGGAGACCCAGTACTTC
NA	once	TRBV5-4	TRBJ2-3	CASSLRLADDTDTQYF	TGTGCCAGCAGCTTGAGGCTAGCAGATGACACAGATACGCAGTATTTT
NA	NA	TRBV7-9	TRBJ1-6	CASSLASAEEPLHF	TGTGCCAGCAGCTTAGCATCGGCGGAGGAACCCCTCCACTTT
NA	few	TRBV9	TRBJ1-4	CASSVGSLSNEKLFF	TGTGCCAGCAGCGTAGGATCGCTATCTAATGAAAAACTGTTTTTT
TRBD2	NA	TRBV15	TRBJ2-1	CATSRGAGGPNEQFF	TGTGCCACCAGCAGAGGGGCGGGAGGGCCGAATGAGCAGTTCTTC
NA	NA	TRBV19	TRBJ1-1	CASSIDGRGFEAFF	TGTGCCAGTAGTATAGATGGCCGGGGGTTTGAAGCTTTCTTT
NA	NA	TRBV18	TRBJ1-1	CASSPYAGENTEAFF	TGTGCCAGCTCACCCTACGCAGGGGAGAATACTGAAGCTTTCTTT
NA	few	TRBV6-6	TRBJ2-2	CASNLAPGNTGELFF	TGTGCCAGCAACCTAGCCCCAGGGAACACCGGGGAGCTGTTTTTT
NA	NA	TRBV28	TRBJ1-2	CASSAHNKNYGYTF	TGTGCCAGCAGTGCACATAACAAAAACTATGGCTACACCTTC
NA	few	TRBV19	TRBJ1-4	CASSMDGQPTEEKLFF	TGTGCCAGTAGTATGGACGGACAGCCGACGGAGGAAAAACTGTTTTTT
NA	few	TRBV12-5	TRBJ2-3	CASGSRLRDTQYF	TGTGCTAGTGGTTCGCGACTGAGAGATACGCAGTATTTT
NA	NA	TRBV14	TRBJ1-1	CASHPPGGGTEAFF	TGTGCCAGCCATCCTCCTGGGGGGGGCACTGAAGCTTTCTTT
TRBD1	NA	TRBV9	TRBJ1-1	CASSGGQGGVAFF	TGTGCCAGCAGCGGTGGACAGGGAGGAGTAGCTTTCTTT
NA	NA	TRBV5-1	TRBJ2-2	CASSWASRGTGELFF	TGCGCCAGCAGCTGGGCGTCCCGGGGCACCGGGGAGCTGTTTTTT
TRBD1	few	TRBV7-8	TRBJ2-2	CASSLGTGGRTGELFF	TGTGCCAGCAGCTTAGGAACAGGGGGCCGTACCGGGGAGCTGTTTTTT
NA	NA	TRBV7-3	TRBJ2-3	CASSRGSHPDTQYF	TGTGCCAGCAGCCGCGGGTCCCATCCGGATACGCAGTATTTT
TRBD2	NA	TRBV7-9	TRBJ2-1	CASSYGTSGSDEQFF	TGTGCCAGCAGCTACGGGACTAGCGGGAGCGATGAGCAGTTCTTC
NA	NA	TRBV19	TRBJ1-1	CASMGGARAFF	TGTGCCAGTATGGGGGGTGCCAGGGCTTTCTTT
TRBD1	few	TRBV29-1	TRBJ1-1	CSGWTGGMRVTEAFF	TGCAGCGGCTGGACAGGGGGCATGAGGGTGACTGAAGCTTTCTTT
TRBD1	NA	TRBV28	TRBJ1-4	CASETGNRGKLFF	TGTGCCAGCGAGACAGGGAACAGAGGAAAACTGTTTTTT
TRBD1	NA	TRBV7-2	TRBJ1-3	CASSLRTGGAGNTIYF	TGTGCCAGCAGCTTACGGACAGGCGGTGCTGGAAACACCATATATTTT
TRBD1	NA	TRBV29-1	TRBJ2-1	CSVPAGTGTNNEQFF	TGCAGCGTGCCTGCCGGGACAGGGACCAATAATGAGCAGTTCTTC
NA	NA	TRBV9	TRBJ1-5	CASSVGGEVNQPQHF	TGTGCCAGCAGCGTAGGAGGGGAGGTCAATCAGCCCCAGCATTTT